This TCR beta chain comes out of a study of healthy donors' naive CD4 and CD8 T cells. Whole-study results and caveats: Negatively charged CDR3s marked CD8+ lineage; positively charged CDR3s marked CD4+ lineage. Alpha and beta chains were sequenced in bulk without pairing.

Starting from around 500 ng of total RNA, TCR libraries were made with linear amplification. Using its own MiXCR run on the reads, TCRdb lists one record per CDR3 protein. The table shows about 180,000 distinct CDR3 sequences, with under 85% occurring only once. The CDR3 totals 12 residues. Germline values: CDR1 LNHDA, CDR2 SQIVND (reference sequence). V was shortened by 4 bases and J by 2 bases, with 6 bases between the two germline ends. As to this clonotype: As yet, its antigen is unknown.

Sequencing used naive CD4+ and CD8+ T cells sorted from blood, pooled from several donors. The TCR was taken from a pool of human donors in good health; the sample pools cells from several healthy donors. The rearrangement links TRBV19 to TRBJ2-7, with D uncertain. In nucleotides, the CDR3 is TGTGCCAGTAGTAGCCTAACCTACGAGCAGTACTTC. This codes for CASSSLTYEQYF.